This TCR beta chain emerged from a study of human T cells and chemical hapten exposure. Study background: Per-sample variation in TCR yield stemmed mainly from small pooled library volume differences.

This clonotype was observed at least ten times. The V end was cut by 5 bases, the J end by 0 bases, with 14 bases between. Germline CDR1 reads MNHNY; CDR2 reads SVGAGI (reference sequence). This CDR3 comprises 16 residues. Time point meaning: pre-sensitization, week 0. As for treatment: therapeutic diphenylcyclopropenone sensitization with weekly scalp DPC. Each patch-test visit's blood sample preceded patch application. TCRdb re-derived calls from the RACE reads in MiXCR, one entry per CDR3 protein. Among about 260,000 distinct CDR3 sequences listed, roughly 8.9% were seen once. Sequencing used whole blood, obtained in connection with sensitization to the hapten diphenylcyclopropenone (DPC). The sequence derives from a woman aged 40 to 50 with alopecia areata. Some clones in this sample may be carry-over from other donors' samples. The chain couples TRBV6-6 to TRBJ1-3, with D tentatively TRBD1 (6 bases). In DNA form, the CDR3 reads TGTGCCAGCAGTGCCCAACAGGGACTCTCTGGAAACACCATATATTTT. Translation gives CASSAQQGLSGNTIYF.